This T cell receptor (beta chain) is from a study of T cells in Graves' hyperthyroidism and ophthalmopathy. Study observations and caveats: Appearing also in blood were most of the thyroid clonotypes expanded above 0.001.

There were TCR beta CDR3 regions amplified from RNA transcripts. The TCR CDR3 first-round RT-PCR relied on the HTBI primer set. TCRdb re-called the multiplex PCR reads through MiXCR, storing one row per CDR3 protein. The sample has almost 50,000 distinct CDR3 sequences; 54% are singletons. As regards this clonotype: Its antigen is not identified.

Uncontrolled infection, other autoimmune disease, pregnancy or lactation led to exclusion. Diagnoses were made from clinical symptoms, serum measures (thyroxine and TRAb), thyroid ultrasound and orbital computed tomography. This CDR3 spans 13 amino acids. The germline V gene has CDR1 SNHLY and CDR2 FYNNEI. Trimming shortened V by 4 bases and J by 9 bases, and 13 bases separated the two germline ends. This sequence joins TRBV2 and TRBJ1-5; a possible D gene is TRBD1 (5 bases). The receptor was derived from a man between 18 and 29 years old with Graves' hyperthyroidism. Sequences were obtained from peripheral blood or thyroid tissue (not recorded which). The CDR3 DNA is TGTGCCAGCAGTGTGCAGGGACTAGGGCCCCAGCATTTT. This codes for CASSVQGLGPQHF.